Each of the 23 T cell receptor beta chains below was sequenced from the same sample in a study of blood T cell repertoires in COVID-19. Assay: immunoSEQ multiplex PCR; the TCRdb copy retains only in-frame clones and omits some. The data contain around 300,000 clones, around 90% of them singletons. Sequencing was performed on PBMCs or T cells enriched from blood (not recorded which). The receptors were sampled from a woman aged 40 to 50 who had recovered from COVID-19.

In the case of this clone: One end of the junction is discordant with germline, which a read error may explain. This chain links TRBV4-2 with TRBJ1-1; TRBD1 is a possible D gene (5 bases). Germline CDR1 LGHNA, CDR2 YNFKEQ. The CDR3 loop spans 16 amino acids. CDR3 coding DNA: TGTGCCAGCAGCCAAGATCTAAGGGGCTTGAAGACTGAAGCTTTCTTT. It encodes CASSQDLRGLKTEAFF.

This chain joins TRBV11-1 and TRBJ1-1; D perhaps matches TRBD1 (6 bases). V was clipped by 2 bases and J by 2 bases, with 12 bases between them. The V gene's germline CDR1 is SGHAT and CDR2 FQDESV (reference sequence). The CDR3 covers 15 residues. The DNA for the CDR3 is TGTGCCAGCAGCTTAAGCAGGGGCCCTAACACTGAAGCTTTCTTT. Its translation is CASSLSRGPNTEAFF.

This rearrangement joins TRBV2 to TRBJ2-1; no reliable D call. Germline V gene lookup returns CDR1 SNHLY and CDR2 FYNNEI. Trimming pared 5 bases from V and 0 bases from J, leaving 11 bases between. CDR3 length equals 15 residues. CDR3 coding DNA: TGTGCCAGCAGTCCTGACCGGAGCTCCTACAATGAGCAGTTCTTC. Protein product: CASSPDRSSYNEQFF.

The CDR3 region has the DNA TGTGCCAGTAGGCTAGGGGCGAACACTGAAGCTTTCTTT. Protein sequence: CASRLGANTEAFF. This chain connects TRBV19 to TRBJ1-1; perhaps TRBD1 as D (5 bases). Germline V gene sequence: CDR1 LNHDA, CDR2 SQIVND (reference sequence). This CDR3 is 13 amino acids long. Deletions cut 6 bases from V and 1 base from J, with 9 bases between. The full variable domain, with the rest looked up from reference TRBV19 and TRBJ1-1, is DGGITQSPKYLFRKEGQNVTLSCEQNLNHDAMYWYRQDPGQGLRLIYYSQIVNDFQKGDIAEGYSVSREKKESFPLTVTSAQKNPTAFYLCASRLGANTEAFFGQGTRLTVV.

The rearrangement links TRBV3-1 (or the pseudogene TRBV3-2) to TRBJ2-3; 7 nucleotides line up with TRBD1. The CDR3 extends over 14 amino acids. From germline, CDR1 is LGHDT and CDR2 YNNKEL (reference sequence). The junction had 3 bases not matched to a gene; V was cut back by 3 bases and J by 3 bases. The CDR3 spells CASSQRGRTDTQYF. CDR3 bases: TGTGCCAGCAGCCAGAGGGGGCGTACAGATACGCAGTATTTT.

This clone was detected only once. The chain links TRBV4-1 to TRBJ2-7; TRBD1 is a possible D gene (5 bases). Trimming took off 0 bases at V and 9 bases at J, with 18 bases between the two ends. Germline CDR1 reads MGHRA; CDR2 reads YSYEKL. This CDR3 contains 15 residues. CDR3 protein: CASSQDRAFRGAQYF. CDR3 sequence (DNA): TGCGCCAGCAGCCAAGATCGCGCTTTTCGTGGGGCGCAGTACTTC.

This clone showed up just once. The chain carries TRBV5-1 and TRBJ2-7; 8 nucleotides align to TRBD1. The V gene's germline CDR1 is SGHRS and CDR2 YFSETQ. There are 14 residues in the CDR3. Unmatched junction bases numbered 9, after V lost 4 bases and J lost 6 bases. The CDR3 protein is CASSGNRQGREQYF. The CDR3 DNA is TGCGCCAGCAGCGGAAACCGACAGGGGCGCGAGCAGTACTTC.

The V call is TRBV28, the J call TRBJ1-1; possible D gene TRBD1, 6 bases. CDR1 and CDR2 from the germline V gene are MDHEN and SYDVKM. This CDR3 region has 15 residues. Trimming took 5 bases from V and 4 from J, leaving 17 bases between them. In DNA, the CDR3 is TGTGCCAGCAGTACCCCCCTAGGGGGGGGCACTGAAGCTTTCTTT. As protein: CASSTPLGGGTEAFF. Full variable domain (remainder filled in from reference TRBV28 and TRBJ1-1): DVKVTQSSRYLVKRTGEKVFLECVQDMDHENMFWYRQDPGLGLRLIYFSYDVKMKEKGDIPEGYSVSREKKERFSLILESASTNQTSMYLCASSTPLGGGTEAFFGQGTRLTVV.

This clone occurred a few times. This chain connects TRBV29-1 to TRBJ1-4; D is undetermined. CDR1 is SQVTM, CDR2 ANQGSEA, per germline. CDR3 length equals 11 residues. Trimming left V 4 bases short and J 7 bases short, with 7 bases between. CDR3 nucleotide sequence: TGCAGCGTTGTATTCCGTGAAAAACTGTTTTTT. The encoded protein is CSVVFREKLFF.

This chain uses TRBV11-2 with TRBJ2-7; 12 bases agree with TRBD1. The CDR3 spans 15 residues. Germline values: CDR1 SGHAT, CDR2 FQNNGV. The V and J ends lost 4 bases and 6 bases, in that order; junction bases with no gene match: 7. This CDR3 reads CASSSGTGGISEQYF. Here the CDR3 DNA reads TGTGCCAGCAGCTCAGGGACAGGGGGCATCAGCGAGCAGTACTTC.

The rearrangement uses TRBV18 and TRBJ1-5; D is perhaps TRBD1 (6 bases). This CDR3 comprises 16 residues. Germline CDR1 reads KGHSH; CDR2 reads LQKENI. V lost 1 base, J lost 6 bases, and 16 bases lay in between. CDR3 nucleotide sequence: TGTGCCAGCTCACCACAAACAGGGTTTTTCAGTCAGCCCCAGCATTTT. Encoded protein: CASSPQTGFFSQPQHF.

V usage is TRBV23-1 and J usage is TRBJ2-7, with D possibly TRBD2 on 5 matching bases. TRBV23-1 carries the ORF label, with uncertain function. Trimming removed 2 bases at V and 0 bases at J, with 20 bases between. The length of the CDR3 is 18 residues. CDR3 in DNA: TGCGCCAGCAGTCAACCGACCCCGATTAGCGCCTTCTCCTACGAGCAGTACTTC. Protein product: CASSQPTPISAFSYEQYF.

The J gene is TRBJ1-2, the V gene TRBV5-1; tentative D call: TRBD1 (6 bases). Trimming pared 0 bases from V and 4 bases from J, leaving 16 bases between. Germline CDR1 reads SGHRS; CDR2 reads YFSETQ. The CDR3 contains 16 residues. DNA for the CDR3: TGCGCCAGCAGCTTGGTCCCGGACAGTGGGAGCTATGGCTACACCTTC. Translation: CASSLVPDSGSYGYTF.

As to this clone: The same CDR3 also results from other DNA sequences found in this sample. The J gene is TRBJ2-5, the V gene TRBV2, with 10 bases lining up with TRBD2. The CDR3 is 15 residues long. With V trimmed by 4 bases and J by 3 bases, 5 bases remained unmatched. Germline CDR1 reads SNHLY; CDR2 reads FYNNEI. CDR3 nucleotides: TGTGCCAGCAGTGGGAGGCTAGCGGGAGAAGAGACCCAGTACTTC. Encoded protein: CASSGRLAGEETQYF. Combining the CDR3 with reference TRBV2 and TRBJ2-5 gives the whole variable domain EPEVTQTPSHQVTQMGQEVILRCVPISNHLYFYWYRQILGQKVEFLVSFYNNEISEKSEIFDDQFSVERPDGSNFTLKIRSTKLEDSAMYFCASSGRLAGEETQYFGPGTRLLVL.

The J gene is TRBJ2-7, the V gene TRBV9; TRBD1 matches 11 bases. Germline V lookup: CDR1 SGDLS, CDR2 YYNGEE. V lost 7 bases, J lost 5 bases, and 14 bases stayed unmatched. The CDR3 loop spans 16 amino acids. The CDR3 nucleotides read TGTGCCAGCTCTTGGGCACCGGGACAGGGGGAAGACGAGCAGTACTTC. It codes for CASSWAPGQGEDEQYF. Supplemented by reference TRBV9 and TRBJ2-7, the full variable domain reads DSGVTQTPKHLITATGQRVTLRCSPRSGDLSVYWYQQSLDQGLQFLIQYYNGEERAKGNILERFSAQQFPDLHSELNLSSLELGDSALYFCASSWAPGQGEDEQYFGPGTRLTVT.

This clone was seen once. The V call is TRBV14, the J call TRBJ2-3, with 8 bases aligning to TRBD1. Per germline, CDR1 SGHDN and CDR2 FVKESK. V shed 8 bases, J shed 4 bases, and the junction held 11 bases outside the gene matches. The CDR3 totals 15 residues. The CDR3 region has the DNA TGTGCCAGCGCTAATTGGGCAGGGGGCCCAGATACGCAGTATTTT. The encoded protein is CASANWAGGPDTQYF.

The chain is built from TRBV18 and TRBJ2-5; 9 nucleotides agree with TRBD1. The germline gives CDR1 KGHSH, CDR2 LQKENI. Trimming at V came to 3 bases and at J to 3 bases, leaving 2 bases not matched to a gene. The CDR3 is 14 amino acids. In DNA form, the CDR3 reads TGTGCCAGCTCACCTGGGACAGGGAAAGAGACCCAGTACTTC. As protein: CASSPGTGKETQYF.

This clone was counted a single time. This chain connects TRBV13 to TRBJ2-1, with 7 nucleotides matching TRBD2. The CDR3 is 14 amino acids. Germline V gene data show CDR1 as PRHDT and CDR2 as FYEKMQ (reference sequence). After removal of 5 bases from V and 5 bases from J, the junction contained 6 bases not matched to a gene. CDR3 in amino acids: CASSPRGVDNEQFF. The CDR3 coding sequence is TGTGCCAGCAGCCCCCGGGGGGTCGACAATGAGCAGTTCTTC.

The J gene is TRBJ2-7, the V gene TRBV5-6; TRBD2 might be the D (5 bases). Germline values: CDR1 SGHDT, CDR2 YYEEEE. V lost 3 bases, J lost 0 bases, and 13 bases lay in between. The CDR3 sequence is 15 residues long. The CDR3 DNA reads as TGTGCCAGCAGCTCGAGAGGGTCGAGCTCCTACGAGCAGTACTTC. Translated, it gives CASSSRGSSSYEQYF. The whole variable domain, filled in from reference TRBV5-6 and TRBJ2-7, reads DAGVTQSPTHLIKTRGQQVTLRCSPKSGHDTVSWYQQALGQGPQFIFQYYEEEERQRGNFPDRFSGHQFPNYSSELNVNALLLGDSALYLCASSSRGSSSYEQYFGPGTRLTVT.

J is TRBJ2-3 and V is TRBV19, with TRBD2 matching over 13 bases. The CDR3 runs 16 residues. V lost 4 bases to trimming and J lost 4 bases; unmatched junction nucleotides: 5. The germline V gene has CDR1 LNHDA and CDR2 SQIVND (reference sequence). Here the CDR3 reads CASSSGLAGEPDTQYF. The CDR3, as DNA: TGTGCCAGTAGTAGCGGACTAGCGGGGGAGCCAGATACGCAGTATTTT.

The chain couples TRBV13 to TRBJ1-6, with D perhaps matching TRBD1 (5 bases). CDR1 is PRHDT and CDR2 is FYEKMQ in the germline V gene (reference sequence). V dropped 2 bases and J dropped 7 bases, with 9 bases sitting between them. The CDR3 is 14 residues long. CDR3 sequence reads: CASSLRKGNSPLHF. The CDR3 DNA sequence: TGTGCCAGCAGCTTACGTAAGGGGAATTCACCCCTCCACTTT.

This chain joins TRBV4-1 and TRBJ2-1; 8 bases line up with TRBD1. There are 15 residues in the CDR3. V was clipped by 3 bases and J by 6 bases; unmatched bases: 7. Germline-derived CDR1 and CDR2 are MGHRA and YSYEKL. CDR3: CASSQDPTGGNEQFF. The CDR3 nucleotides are TGCGCCAGCAGCCAGGATCCTACAGGGGGCAATGAGCAGTTCTTC.

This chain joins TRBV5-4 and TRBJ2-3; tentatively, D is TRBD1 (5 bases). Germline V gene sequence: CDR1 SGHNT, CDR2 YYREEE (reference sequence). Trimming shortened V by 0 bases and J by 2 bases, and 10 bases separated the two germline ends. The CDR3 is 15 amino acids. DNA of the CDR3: TGTGCCAGCAGCTTGGATAGGGGCGTCACAGATACGCAGTATTTT. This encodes CASSLDRGVTDTQYF.